This T cell receptor beta chain derives from a study of early T cells in non-severe SARS-CoV-2 infection. TCRdb reprocessed the 5' RACE reads with MiXCR, giving one entry per CDR3 protein. The table shows 80,000 to 100,000 distinct CDR3 sequences, with 12% occurring only once. J gave up 3 bases and V 5 bases, and 9 bases lay outside the gene matches. The CDR3 totals 17 residues. Germline values: CDR1 SGHAT, CDR2 FQNNGV. The clonotype originates from an adult who was a healthcare worker with PCR-confirmed SARS-CoV-2 infection or an uninfected control (not recorded which). Sequencing input: whole blood. The J gene is TRBJ2-2, the V gene TRBV11-2; 10 nucleotides align to TRBD2. This chain's CDR3 is CASSLEFLAGDTGELFF. CDR3 DNA sequence: TGTGCCAGCAGCCTTGAATTTCTAGCGGGAGACACCGGGGAGCTGTTTTTT.